This T cell receptor beta chain was sequenced in a study of blood T cell repertoires in COVID-19. As for the study in general: The United States, Italy and Spain supplied acute and convalescent COVID-19 samples.

Participants came from about two dozen US areas, aged about 18 to 100 years. Membership in each cohort depended on participant-reported clinical history. Unmatched junction bases numbered 11, after V lost 5 bases and J lost 0 bases. This CDR3 is 18 amino acids long. Original methodology: Amplification from reference gene primers served as the basis for estimated nucleated cell counts. Sequenced by immunoSEQ multiplex PCR; TCRdb stores in-frame clones only, minus some. That table supplies the V and J calls and clone size; D and trimming were determined from the DNA. In the table there are roughly 300,000 clones, 65% to 90% of which are singletons.

The sequence came from a woman aged 40 to 50 with acute COVID-19. The sequenced material came from PBMCs or T cells enriched from blood (not recorded which). The chain combines TRBV5-3 with TRBJ2-7; 13 bases fit TRBD2. TRBV5-3 falls under the ORF class, with uncertain function. The DNA for the CDR3 is TGTGCCAGAAGTTTTAGGACTAGCGGGAGATTGGGCTCCTACGAGCAGTACTTC. Amino acids: CARSFRTSGRLGSYEQYF.